A single sample gave rise to the 8 T cell receptor beta chains below, sequenced in a study of identical twins. TCRdb re-analysed the 5' RACE reads in MiXCR, keeping a single row per CDR3 protein. The table records roughly 700,000 distinct CDR3 sequences, over 8.5% of them present only once. The sample was also reused in another study, on yellow fever vaccine responses in identical twins.

Sequences were obtained from PBMCs. Every receptor here comes from a young woman in good health.

This clonotype showed up just a few times. The V and J genes are TRBV20-1 and TRBJ2-3; 10 bases match TRBD1. Trimming removed 4 bases from V and 2 bases from J; junction bases left unmatched: 3. The CDR3 contains 14 residues. Per the germline V gene, CDR1 is DFQATT and CDR2 is SNEGSKA (reference sequence). CDR3: CSAMTGGYTDTQYF. CDR3 sequence (DNA): TGCAGTGCTATGACAGGGGGCTACACAGATACGCAGTATTTT.

This clonotype showed up many times. The rearrangement joins TRBV3-1 to TRBJ2-3; D remains unclear. The CDR3 loop spans 17 amino acids. The V end was cut by 0 bases, the J end by 0 bases, with 13 bases between. Germline CDR1 LGHDT, CDR2 YNNKEL (reference sequence). CDR3 bases: TGTGCCAGCAGCCAAGAGGCCACACTCACTAGCACAGATACGCAGTATTTT. It translates to CASSQEATLTSTDTQYF.

The V and J genes are TRBV6-2 or TRBV6-3 and TRBJ2-1; TRBD2 might be the D (5 bases). Germline CDR1 and CDR2: MNHEY and SVGEGT. V was clipped by 6 bases and J by 12 bases, with 18 bases between them. This CDR3 spans 13 amino acids. The CDR3 nucleotides are TGTGCCAGCAGCCCCCGGGTCTCCGAGGGGCAGTTCTTC. Its protein product is CASSPRVSEGQFF.

The chain recombines TRBV4-1 with TRBJ2-7; D is unresolved. The CDR3 has 15 amino acids. Germline V gene lookup returns CDR1 MGHRA and CDR2 YSYEKL. V was clipped by 0 bases and J by 7 bases, with 16 bases between them. CDR3 sequence reads: CASSQDMRRPAEQYF. DNA for the CDR3: TGCGCCAGCAGCCAAGATATGAGAAGGCCTGCAGAGCAGTACTTC.

This clonotype was detected many times. The chain combines TRBV5-1 with TRBJ1-3; no clear D gene. V gave up 5 bases and J gave up 4 bases, with 16 bases separating them. Germline assignment: CDR1 SGHRS and CDR2 YFSETQ. CDR3 length equals 15 residues. CDR3 amino acids: CASRSAEGGGNTIYF. As DNA, the CDR3 is TGCGCCAGCAGGTCCGCCGAGGGAGGCGGAAACACCATATATTTT.

J is TRBJ2-3 and V is TRBV28, with 11 positions matching TRBD2. Per germline, CDR1 MDHEN and CDR2 SYDVKM. Trimming took 6 bases from V and 3 from J; bases not matched to a gene: 8. This CDR3 is built from 16 residues. CDR3 DNA: TGTGCCAGCAGCCCACGCGGGACTAGCGGAACAGATACGCAGTATTTT. Translated: CASSPRGTSGTDTQYF.

This rearrangement joins TRBV7-9 to TRBJ2-3; D might be TRBD1 (8 bases). Trimming shortened V by 5 bases and J by 1 base, and 19 bases separated the two germline ends. The CDR3 loop spans 17 amino acids. Germline CDR1 SEHNR, CDR2 FQNEAQ (reference sequence). The CDR3 protein is CASSPREDRVGTDTQYF. The DNA of the CDR3 is TGTGCCAGCAGCCCCCGGGAGGACAGGGTAGGCACAGATACGCAGTATTTT.

This clonotype was recorded a few times. The rearrangement uses TRBV7-8 and TRBJ2-7; perhaps TRBD2 as D (5 bases). Trimming shortened V by 3 bases and J by 6 bases, and 15 bases separated the two germline ends. CDR3 size: 14 residues. CDR1 SGHVS and CDR2 FQNEAQ come from the germline V gene. CDR3 nucleotides: TGTGCCAGCAGCTTCGGAGGCCCTACGGGCGAGCAGTACTTC. Its translation is CASSFGGPTGEQYF.